By share, the clone carrying this T cell receptor (beta chain) ranks as medium-sized. Its target is unknown. Template material for each sample was 600 to 750 ng of bulk tumor genomic DNA. Several biopsies were spaced far apart within each primary tumor and obtained as surgery took place. Each patient presented with untreated, newly diagnosed non-small cell lung cancer and received curative surgery. These data come from a study of immune heterogeneity within non-small cell lung tumors. Multiplex PCR was performed with 32 V and 13 J primers, and it amplified TCR beta CDR3. TCRdb redid the calling of the multiplex PCR reads with MiXCR, one entry per CDR3 protein. The sample records 20,000 to 25,000 distinct CDR3 sequences, 28% being singletons. Study-level points and caveats: Across individual patients, the high-frequency T-cell receptor beta clonotypes were largely distinct. Local T-cell repertoire clonality was correlated with local tumor mutational burden, and the correlation was positive. It was moderate in strength but statistically significant (R roughly 0.34). Identical dominant CDR3 beta clonotypes were found recurring across a patient's tumor sites, along with site-unique high-frequency clones.

Trimming shortened V by 4 bases and J by 1 base, and 7 bases separated the two germline ends. Germline CDR1 SNHLY, CDR2 FYNNEI. The CDR3 runs 13 residues. J is TRBJ1-2 and V is TRBV2; possibly TRBD1 for D (5 bases). Specimen: lung tumor tissue. This clonotype was sampled from a man aged 35-49 years with non-small cell lung cancer. CDR3 region: CASSAGGNYGYTF. The CDR3 region has the DNA TGTGCCAGCAGTGCCGGGGGTAACTATGGCTACACCTTC. Combining the CDR3 with reference TRBV2 and TRBJ1-2 gives the whole variable domain EPEVTQTPSHQVTQMGQEVILRCVPISNHLYFYWYRQILGQKVEFLVSFYNNEISEKSEIFDDQFSVERPDGSNFTLKIRSTKLEDSAMYFCASSAGGNYGYTFGSGTRLTVV.